The clone carrying this T cell receptor beta chain showed up many times. Using RNA template, CDR3s of TCR alpha and beta were amplified with iRepertoire arm-PCR. Tissue mRNA or PBMC total RNA, roughly 85-450 ng, went into one-step reverse transcription and amplification. TCRdb processed the multiplex PCR reads anew with MiXCR; each CDR3 protein has one entry. The sample consists of some 18,000 distinct CDR3 sequences, roughly 60% of them appearing once. This sample was taken from a study of glioma-infiltrating T cells. The CDR3 runs to 17 residues. J gave up 0 bases and V 5 bases, and 11 bases lay outside the gene matches. Germline CDR1 is LNHNV and CDR2 is YYDKDF (reference sequence).

The specimen was glioma tissue, nonneoplastic brain tissue, or PBMCs (not recorded which). The TCR sequence derives from a human donor with low-grade glioma or glioblastoma, undergoing nonglioma brain surgery, or in good health (not recorded which). J is TRBJ2-7 and V is TRBV15; 9 nucleotides match TRBD1. CDR3 bases: TGTGCCACCAGCGTGGGACAGGGCCCCGTTTCCTCCTACGAGCAGTACTTC. This codes for CATSVGQGPVSSYEQYF.